The 11 T cell receptor beta chains reported below all come from one sample, sequenced in a study of T-cell memory formation after mild COVID-19. MiXCR was run by TCRdb on the 5' RACE reads, yielding one entry per CDR3 protein. The sample lists 500,000 to 550,000 distinct CDR3 sequences; roughly 22% were seen once. Sequenced sample: PBMCs or a T cell subset sorted from them (not recorded which). The receptor set was obtained from an adult woman who had mild COVID-19 (a few samples of this study predate the infection). Cell type and time point are not known.

This chain joins TRBV18 and TRBJ1-1; 8 bases line up with TRBD1. J gave up 5 bases and V 5 bases, and 4 bases lay outside the gene matches. CDR3 length: 13 residues. CDR1 and CDR2 from the germline V gene are KGHSH and LQKENI. CDR3 protein: CASSAGGRTEAFF. Here the CDR3 DNA reads TGTGCCAGCTCAGCAGGGGGCCGAACTGAAGCTTTCTTT.

The J gene is TRBJ2-6, the V gene TRBV14, with D perhaps matching TRBD1 (5 bases). V was shortened by 4 bases and J by 0 bases, with 13 bases between the two germline ends. CDR3 length equals 17 residues. Germline V gene data show CDR1 as SGHDN and CDR2 as FVKESK. CDR3 residues: CASSRQRGFSGANVLTF. The CDR3 DNA sequence: TGTGCCAGCAGCCGACAGAGAGGATTCTCTGGGGCCAACGTCCTGACTTTC.

The chain carries TRBV10-3 and TRBJ1-2; D unresolved. The CDR3 has 14 amino acids. From germline, CDR1 is ENHRY and CDR2 SYGVKD. V was clipped by 2 bases and J by 8 bases, with 15 bases between them. CDR3 coding DNA: TGTGCCATCAGTGAGAACGGGAAAGCGCGAGGCTACACCTTC. Protein sequence: CAISENGKARGYTF.

The rearrangement uses TRBV20-1 and TRBJ2-5; TRBD1 is a possible D gene (6 bases). Trimming cost V 6 bases and J 9 bases, with 26 bases left between them. The CDR3 is made up of 15 amino acids. Germline lookup yields CDR1 DFQATT and CDR2 SNEGSKA (reference sequence). The CDR3 here is CSAPNRGTRFEAQYF. In DNA form, the CDR3 reads TGCAGTGCCCCCAATAGGGGGACCCGGTTCGAGGCCCAGTACTTC.

This clonotype has at least ten counts. The gene calls are TRBV5-1 and TRBJ2-2, with D unresolved. The CDR3 extends over 14 amino acids. The V and J ends lost 1 base and 2 bases respectively, with 6 bases between them. From germline, CDR1 is SGHRS and CDR2 YFSETQ. The CDR3, as DNA: TGCGCCAGCAGCTTGAACGGAAACACCGGGGAGCTGTTTTTT. The encoded protein is CASSLNGNTGELFF.

This clonotype was observed a few times. The J gene is TRBJ2-7, the V gene TRBV5-1, with D perhaps TRBD1 (6 bases). V lost 1 base, J lost 4 bases, and 12 bases lay in between. Germline V CDR1 and CDR2: SGHRS, YFSETQ. This CDR3 is 14 amino acids long. The DNA of the CDR3 is TGCGCCAGCAGCTTGTTACAGGGCCCTTACGAGCAGTACTTC. Amino acid sequence: CASSLLQGPYEQYF.

This clonotype has just a few counts. The gene calls are TRBV14 and TRBJ2-4; 11 bases agree with TRBD2. This CDR3 is 15 amino acids long. V was clipped by 5 bases and J by 8 bases; unmatched bases: 8. In germline, CDR1 is SGHDN, CDR2 FVKESK. The CDR3 reads CASSRGTSGRYIQYF. CDR3 DNA: TGTGCCAGCAGCAGGGGGACTAGCGGAAGATACATTCAGTACTTC.

This clonotype was detected only once. The chain couples TRBV7-6 to TRBJ1-4, with D possibly being TRBD1 (5 bases). This CDR3 comprises 12 residues. The germline V and J ends were trimmed by 3 bases and 8 bases, with 7 bases remaining between them. CDR1 is SGHVS, CDR2 FNYEAQ, per germline. The CDR3 DNA follows: TGTGCCAGCAGCTTCGGGACCGAAAAACTGTTTTTT. Residues: CASSFGTEKLFF.

The chain joins TRBV4-1 to TRBJ2-7; D not certain. V lost 0 bases to trimming and J lost 3 bases, with 12 bases between them. The CDR3 is made up of 15 amino acids. CDR1 and CDR2 from the germline V gene are MGHRA and YSYEKL. In DNA, the CDR3 is TGCGCCAGCAGCCAAGATCGGGTCTCGGGCTACGAGCAGTACTTC. Translating it yields CASSQDRVSGYEQYF.

This clonotype was observed a handful of times. This chain uses TRBV7-9 with TRBJ2-7, with D unclear. This CDR3 has 16 residues. V dropped 5 bases and J dropped 3 bases, with 20 bases sitting between them. The V gene's germline CDR1 is SEHNR and CDR2 FQNEAQ (reference sequence). CDR3 sequence (DNA): TGTGCCAGCAGCCCTCGGCATGGGCAGGTCGACTACGAGCAGTACTTC. Protein sequence: CASSPRHGQVDYEQYF.

The table lists this clonotype with a few counts. The chain links TRBV6-1 to TRBJ2-1, with D hard to call. The length of the CDR3 is 13 residues. Germline V gene sequence: CDR1 MNHNS, CDR2 SASEGT. Trimming pared 11 bases from V and 5 bases from J, leaving 16 bases between. CDR3 sequence: CALTAGTDNEQFF. As DNA, the CDR3 is TGTGCCCTCACCGCCGGAACGGACAATGAGCAGTTCTTC.